These T cell receptor beta chains were read from a single sample in a study of cytomegalovirus exposure and HLA in healthy donors. The repertoire was sequenced with immunoSEQ multiplex PCR; TCRdb's copy has only in-frame clones and lacks some. The data show under 200,000 clones, around 63% seen once. The sample was PBMCs. The receptors come from a woman younger than 30 in good health and CMV-seropositive. The CDR3 runs from the conserved cysteine through the conserved F or W. D genes are given only for firm matches. The size of a clone is reported for some rows only, either as once, few or many, or as a class for expanded clones.

clone_size	j_call	d_call	v_call	cdr3_aa	cdr3_nt
.	TRBJ1-6	TRBD1	TRBV7-9	CASSVSGTEHNSPLHF	TGTGCCAGCAGCGTATCCGGGACAGAGCATAATTCACCCCTCCACTTT
.	TRBJ2-2	.	TRBV5-1	CASSPGDTGELFF	TGCGCCAGCAGCCCAGGGGACACCGGGGAGCTGTTTTTT
.	TRBJ2-1	TRBD2	TRBV9	CASSAGLAGYNEQFF	TGTGCCAGCAGCGCGGGACTAGCGGGGTACAATGAGCAGTTCTTC
.	TRBJ2-7	.	TRBV18	CASSPPTGFEQYF	TGTGCCAGCTCACCACCGACTGGGTTCGAGCAGTACTTC
.	TRBJ2-5	TRBD1	TRBV29-1	CSVGLTGGKETQYF	TGCAGCGTAGGCTTGACAGGGGGAAAAGAGACCCAGTACTTC
.	TRBJ1-5	TRBD1	TRBV28	CASSLSPGQGMLFQPQHF	TGTGCCAGCAGCTTATCACCGGGACAGGGGATGTTGTTTCAGCCCCAGCATTTT
.	TRBJ2-1	TRBD1	TRBV7-2	CASTFTGGSYNEQFF	TGTGCCAGCACCTTCACAGGGGGGTCCTACAATGAGCAGTTCTTC
.	TRBJ2-1	TRBD2	TRBV27	CASSFEIPGGLNEQFF	TGTGCCAGCAGTTTCGAAATCCCGGGGGGGCTCAATGAGCAGTTCTTC
.	TRBJ1-1	.	TRBV30	CAWSVVPGTEAFF	TGTGCCTGGAGTGTAGTCCCGGGCACTGAAGCTTTCTTT
.	TRBJ1-2	.	TRBV5-6	CASSLRQGGYTF	TGTGCCAGCAGCTTGAGGCAGGGAGGCTACACCTTC
few	TRBJ1-2	.	TRBV5-4	CASSLGGPANYGYTF	TGTGCCAGCAGCTTGGGGGGGCCAGCTAACTATGGCTACACCTTC
.	TRBJ2-7	.	TRBV21-1	CARTGGGRLNEQYF	TGTGCCCGCACGGGGGGAGGGAGGCTAAACGAGCAGTACTTC
.	TRBJ1-2	.	TRBV29-1	CSVDGGERDPYGYTF	TGCAGCGTTGACGGGGGAGAACGGGATCCTTATGGCTACACCTTC
.	TRBJ1-1	.	TRBV6-6	CASSHQGYAFF	TGTGCCAGCAGCCACCAGGGATATGCTTTCTTT
.	TRBJ2-1	.	TRBV27	CASSSLAPRLSADNEQFF	TGTGCCAGCAGTTCACTAGCCCCTCGGTTATCTGCCGACAATGAGCAGTTCTTC
.	TRBJ2-2	.	TRBV7-2	CASSLGQGGTGELFF	TGTGCCAGCAGCTTAGGACAGGGAGGCACCGGGGAGCTGTTTTTT
.	TRBJ1-5	TRBD1	TRBV7-3	CASSFSITGGSQPQHF	TGTGCCAGCAGCTTCTCGATAACAGGGGGGAGTCAGCCCCAGCATTTT
.	TRBJ1-5	TRBD1	TRBV4-3	CASSPTSGGGQPQHF	TGCGCCAGCAGCCCCACGTCAGGGGGCGGGCAGCCCCAGCATTTT
.	TRBJ2-5	.	TRBV29-1	CSVMFQGSWEQYF	TGCAGCGTAATGTTTCAGGGGTCCTGGGAGCAGTACTTC
.	TRBJ1-2	.	TRBV28	CASSPTGTPGAF	TGTGCCAGCAGCCCTACTGGTACTCCAGGGGCCTTC
.	TRBJ2-4	TRBD2	TRBV7-2	CASSSGTSRGDIQYF	TGTGCCAGCAGCTCCGGGACTAGCCGGGGGGACATTCAGTACTTC
.	TRBJ2-7	TRBD2	TRBV27	CASSLSPAGGRYEQYF	TGTGCCAGCAGTTTATCGCCAGCGGGAGGGCGCTACGAGCAGTACTTC
.	TRBJ2-7	.	TRBV27	CATSKTGTFHYEQYF	TGTGCCACCTCTAAAACCGGGACATTTCACTACGAGCAGTACTTC
.	TRBJ1-4	.	TRBV6-5	CATGRRGGREKLFF	TGTGCCACGGGACGTCGGGGGGGGAGGGAAAAACTGTTTTTT
.	TRBJ2-3	.	TRBV30	CAWRPNSGTDTQYF	TGTGCCTGGAGGCCAAACTCGGGGACAGATACGCAGTATTTT
.	TRBJ1-5	.	TRBV19	CASSTVSSQPQHF	TGTGCCAGTTCGACAGTAAGCTCCCAGCCCCAGCATTTT
few	TRBJ2-1	TRBD2	TRBV4-1	CASSRGTSGSGEQFF	TGCGCCAGCAGCCGAGGGACTAGCGGGAGTGGTGAGCAGTTCTTC
.	TRBJ2-5	TRBD2	TRBV6-5	CASRRPGLQETQYF	TGTGCCAGCCGCCGGCCGGGACTACAAGAGACCCAGTACTTC
.	TRBJ1-1	.	TRBV11-3	CASSPRQMNTEAFF	TGTGCCAGCAGCCCCCGACAGATGAACACTGAAGCTTTCTTT
.	TRBJ2-7	.	TRBV11-2	CASSLLDSIYEQYF	TGTGCCAGCAGCTTATTGGACTCTATCTACGAGCAGTACTTC
few	TRBJ2-7	.	TRBV5-6	CASSLRVIPYEQYF	TGTGCCAGCAGCTTACGCGTTATCCCCTACGAGCAGTACTTC
.	TRBJ2-3	TRBD1	TRBV7-9	CASSLRTGGQDTQYF	TGTGCCAGCAGCTTAAGGACAGGGGGGCAAGATACGCAGTATTTT
.	TRBJ1-2	.	TRBV7-3	CASSPSQAPRGGYTF	TGTGCCAGCAGCCCCTCGCAGGCCCCCCGGGGAGGCTACACCTTC
few	TRBJ2-2	.	TRBV27	CASTRGGELFF	TGTGCCAGCACCCGGGGTGGGGAGCTGTTTTTT
.	TRBJ1-1	.	TRBV30	CAWEPYRDNGAFF	TGTGCCTGGGAACCATACAGGGATAACGGAGCTTTCTTT
.	TRBJ1-2	.	TRBV5-6	CASSPGGGYGYTF	TGTGCCAGCAGCCCCGGGGGGGGGTATGGCTACACCTTC
.	TRBJ2-5	TRBD1	TRBV28	CASSTGGIFSVTMRTQYF	TGTGCCAGCAGCACAGGGGGCATCTTCTCGGTTACCATGCGGACCCAGTACTTC
.	TRBJ2-7	TRBD1	TRBV7-2	CASSLYPTGNYEQYF	TGTGCCAGCAGCCTATATCCGACAGGGAACTACGAGCAGTACTTC
.	TRBJ2-3	.	TRBV5-5	CASWASGTDTQYF	TGTGCCAGCTGGGCTAGCGGCACAGATACGCAGTATTTT
.	TRBJ2-3	.	TRBV28	CASSFRSTSTDTQYF	TGTGCCAGCAGTTTTCGGTCAACTAGCACAGATACGCAGTATTTT
few	TRBJ2-7	TRBD1	TRBV7-9	CASSLLRTGALEQYF	TGTGCCAGCAGCTTGCTACGGACAGGGGCCCTCGAGCAGTACTTC
.	TRBJ1-1	.	TRBV19	CASSNRRDTEAFF	TGTGCCAGTAGTAATAGGCGGGACACTGAAGCTTTCTTT
once	TRBJ2-1	TRBD2	TRBV11-2	CASSLPSGRAKVFF	TGTGCCAGCAGCCTTCCTAGCGGGAGGGCCAAAGTGTTCTTC